Here is one T cell receptor (beta chain) with its context. The sample comes from a study of shared clonotypes between healthy human individuals. The CDR3 spans 13 residues. V was pared by 3 bases and J by 3 bases, with 9 bases between. Germline CDR1 SGHAT, CDR2 FQNNGV. Clones were sequenced by immunoSEQ multiplex PCR, and TCRdb holds only the in-frame ones, with some missing. The table has nearly 750,000 clones, 72% seen once; the top ten hold around 1.7%. Sequenced: memory CD4+ T cells sorted from blood. Documented subset: CD45RA-negative fraction. The chain joins TRBV11-2 to TRBJ2-7; unclear D gene. The sequence was obtained from a woman aged 30 to 39 in good health. CDR3 sequence reads: CASSFSRNYEQYF. In DNA, the CDR3 is TGTGCCAGCAGCTTTTCTCGGAACTACGAGCAGTACTTC.